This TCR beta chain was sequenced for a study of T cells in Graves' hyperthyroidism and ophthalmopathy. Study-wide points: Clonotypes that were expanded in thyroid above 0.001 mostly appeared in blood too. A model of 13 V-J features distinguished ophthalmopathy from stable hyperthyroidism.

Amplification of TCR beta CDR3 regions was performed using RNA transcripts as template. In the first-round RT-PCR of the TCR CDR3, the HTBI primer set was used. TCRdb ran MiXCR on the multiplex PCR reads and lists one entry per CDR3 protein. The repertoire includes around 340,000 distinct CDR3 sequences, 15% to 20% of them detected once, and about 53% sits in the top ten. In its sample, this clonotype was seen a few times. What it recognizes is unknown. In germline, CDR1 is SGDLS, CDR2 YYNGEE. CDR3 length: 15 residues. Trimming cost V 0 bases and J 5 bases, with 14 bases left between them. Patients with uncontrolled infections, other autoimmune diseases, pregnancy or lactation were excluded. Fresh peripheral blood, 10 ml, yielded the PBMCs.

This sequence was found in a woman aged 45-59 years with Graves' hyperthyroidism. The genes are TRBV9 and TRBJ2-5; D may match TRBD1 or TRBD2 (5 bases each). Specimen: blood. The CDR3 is CASSVVGDHRETQYF. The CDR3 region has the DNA TGTGCCAGCAGCGTAGTGGGGGACCATAGGGAGACCCAGTACTTC.